The 16 T cell receptor beta chains below come from one sample, sequenced in a study of shared clonotypes between healthy human individuals (dated by TCRdb to the early 2020s). The receptor library was made with the immunoSEQ multiplex PCR assay. The table comes from immuneACCESS by way of TCRdb, which keeps in-frame sequences with V and J called. Part of the clones is missing from these tables; in studies checked, under half for an unresolved V gene and the rest for unknown reasons. The sample has about 2.3 million clones on record, 80% to 95% of them singletons. Together, the top ten hold 0.35% to 0.5% of the sample. Source material: naive CD4+ T cells from PBMCs. Sample cell subset or site, as interpreted from the label and publication: CD45RA+ positively selected. These receptors originate from a man between 18 and 35 years old in good health. Some clones in this sample may be carry-over from other donors' samples.

V is TRBV28 and J is TRBJ2-7; tentative D call: TRBD1 (8 bases). This CDR3 spans 14 amino acids. Trimming pared 4 bases from V and 7 bases from J, leaving 17 bases between. Germline CDR1 and CDR2: MDHEN and SYDVKM. The CDR3 region is CASSSRHRGGEQYF. CDR3 DNA sequence: TGTGCCAGCAGTTCGAGGCACAGGGGGGGTGAGCAGTACTTC.

This clone was detected only once. The V call is TRBV5-1, the J call TRBJ2-7; D is possibly TRBD2 (6 bases). This CDR3 spans 13 amino acids. Germline-derived CDR1 and CDR2 are SGHRS and YFSETQ. V was trimmed by 4 bases and J by 6 bases, leaving 14 bases between them. CDR3 coding DNA: TGCGCCAGCAGCGGGCGGGACGGCCTCGAGCAGTACTTC. It yields the protein CASSGRDGLEQYF.

The rearrangement links TRBV5-1 to TRBJ2-1, with 15 bases that match TRBD2. There are 17 residues in the CDR3. CDR1 SGHRS and CDR2 YFSETQ come from the germline V gene. Trimming cost V 4 bases and J 5 bases; bases outside gene matches: 7. The CDR3 loop reads CASSPGLAGGPDNEQFF. CDR3 DNA sequence: TGCGCCAGCAGCCCCGGACTAGCGGGAGGGCCGGACAATGAGCAGTTCTTC.

CDR3 sequence (DNA): TGCGCCAGCAACTACGGACAGGGTATTCAGGCTAACTATGGCTACACCTTC. It yields the protein CASNYGQGIQANYGYTF. V gene TRBV4-1 combines with J gene TRBJ1-2, with TRBD1 identical over 8 bases. CDR1 is MGHRA and CDR2 is YSYEKL in the germline V gene. The CDR3 is 17 residues long. With 7 bases clipped from V and 0 bases from J, the junction kept 13 bases outside the gene matches.

This sequence joins TRBV6-6 and TRBJ2-7; no clear D. V lost 6 bases and J 2 bases, leaving 14 bases between the germline ends. CDR1 MNHNY and CDR2 SVGAGI come from the germline V gene (reference sequence). The CDR3 has 14 amino acids. The CDR3 region is CASRTTLIAYEQYF. The DNA for the CDR3 is TGTGCCAGCAGAACGACTTTAATCGCCTACGAGCAGTACTTC.

This clone was observed many times. The chain has TRBV7-8 and TRBJ2-2; D not certain. The CDR3 spans 14 residues. CDR1 is SGHVS and CDR2 is FQNEAQ in the germline V gene. The V and J ends lost 1 base and 5 bases respectively, with 8 bases between them. CDR3 coding DNA: TGTGCCAGCAGCTTAGTAATCTTTACCGGGGAGCTGTTTTTT. Residues: CASSLVIFTGELFF.

The chain couples TRBV10-3 to TRBJ1-3; 10 bases are a match to TRBD1. The CDR3 has 15 residues. CDR1 and CDR2 from the germline V gene are ENHRY and SYGVKD. The junction had 7 bases not matched to a gene; V was cut back by 4 bases and J by 7 bases. For the CDR3, the DNA is TGTGCCATCAGTGCCCCCGGACAGGGGGAGAACACCATATATTTT. Protein: CAISAPGQGENTIYF.

Remarks on this clone: Different DNA sequences within this sample yield the same CDR3. The chain has TRBV5-1 and TRBJ2-5; D perhaps matches TRBD1 (5 bases). Per germline, CDR1 SGHRS and CDR2 YFSETQ. Trimming took 0 bases from V and 4 from J, leaving 7 bases between them. This CDR3 comprises 13 residues. The CDR3 DNA reads TGCGCCAGCAGCTTGGGGGGCCGAGAGACCCAGTACTTC. This encodes CASSLGGRETQYF.

The gene calls are TRBV5-1 and TRBJ1-1; a possible D gene is TRBD1 (5 bases). Germline-derived CDR1 and CDR2 are SGHRS and YFSETQ. The V end was cut by 5 bases, the J end by 3 bases, with 23 bases between. This CDR3 contains 17 residues. The CDR3 loop reads CASSLPRDADWDTEAFF. The CDR3, as DNA: TGCGCCAGCAGTCTACCCCGGGACGCAGACTGGGACACTGAAGCTTTCTTT.

The chain carries TRBV7-9 and TRBJ1-5; D gene uncertain. Per the germline V gene, CDR1 is SEHNR and CDR2 is FQNEAQ (reference sequence). V lost 1 base, J lost 5 bases, and 6 bases lay in between. The CDR3 consists of 13 residues. CDR3: CASSLDRYQPQHF. DNA for the CDR3: TGTGCCAGCAGCTTAGACCGGTATCAGCCCCAGCATTTT. The complete variable domain, with remaining parts taken from reference TRBV7-9 and TRBJ1-5, reads DTGVSQNPRHKITKRGQNVTFRCDPISEHNRLYWYRQTLGQGPEFLTYFQNEAQLEKSRLLSDRFSAERPKGSFSTLEIQRTEQGDSAMYLCASSLDRYQPQHFGDGTRLSIL.

The rearrangement uses TRBV28 and TRBJ1-5, with a tentative D call TRBD1 (5 bases). This CDR3 has 15 residues. Germline V lookup: CDR1 MDHEN, CDR2 SYDVKM. V shed 4 bases and J shed 0 bases, with 10 bases lying between them. The chain's CDR3 is CASSSGQYSNQPQHF. DNA for the CDR3: TGTGCCAGCAGTTCTGGACAATATAGCAATCAGCCCCAGCATTTT.

The CDR3, as DNA: TGCAGTGCCATTAGGGAGTACGAGCAGTACTTC. Protein sequence: CSAIREYEQYF. The chain couples TRBV20-1 to TRBJ2-7, with D maybe TRBD2 (5 bases). Looked up from germline, CDR1 is DFQATT and CDR2 is SNEGSKA (reference sequence). The CDR3 spans 11 residues. V lost 6 bases and J lost 4, with 10 bases in between.

Of note for this clone: This same CDR3 is encoded by further DNA sequences in the sample. The CDR3 spells CASSLGSEQYF. The CDR3 DNA sequence: TGTGCCAGCAGCTTGGGGTCGGAGCAGTACTTC. V usage is TRBV11-2 and J usage is TRBJ2-7; D not certain. Germline values: CDR1 SGHAT, CDR2 FQNNGV. This CDR3 is built from 11 residues. Deletions cut 3 bases from V and 7 bases from J, with 7 bases between.

This sequence joins TRBV5-1 and TRBJ2-5, with D uncertain. Deletions cut 5 bases from V and 1 base from J, with 9 bases between. Germline loops: CDR1 SGHRS, CDR2 YFSETQ. CDR3 size: 13 residues. The CDR3 nucleotides are TGCGCCAGCAGTTACACCCCCCAAGAGACCCAGTACTTC. Translated, it gives CASSYTPQETQYF.

This chain joins TRBV2 and TRBJ1-2; perhaps TRBD1 as D (6 bases). V was cut by 7 bases and J by 0 bases, with 12 bases left in between. The V gene's germline CDR1 is SNHLY and CDR2 FYNNEI. The CDR3 has 14 amino acids. CDR3 nucleotides: TGTGCCAGCACCCGGGACATGTCTAACTATGGCTACACCTTC. This gives the protein CASTRDMSNYGYTF.

The chain links TRBV9 to TRBJ2-3, with a weak D call TRBD2 (5 bases). Trimming took 2 bases from V and 4 from J, leaving 14 bases between them. Per the germline V gene, CDR1 is SGDLS and CDR2 is YYNGEE. The CDR3 contains 15 residues. CDR3: CASSVGVLVPDTQYF. The CDR3 region has the DNA TGTGCCAGCAGCGTCGGGGTACTAGTTCCAGATACGCAGTATTTT. Together with reference TRBV9 and TRBJ2-3, the CDR3 gives the full variable domain: DSGVTQTPKHLITATGQRVTLRCSPRSGDLSVYWYQQSLDQGLQFLIQYYNGEERAKGNILERFSAQQFPDLHSELNLSSLELGDSALYFCASSVGVLVPDTQYFGPGTRLTVL.